These 28 T cell receptor beta chains came from one sample sequenced in a study of T-cell reconstitution after alpha-beta-depleted transplantation in children (dated by TCRdb to the mid-2010s). In the paper's terms, the treatment or condition label means: allogeneic hematopoietic cell transplantation with graft depleted of TCRalphabeta T cells and CD19 B cells. Library construction relied on PCR. TCRdb names Illumina HiSeq 2500 as the instrument used. To normalize quantification of the TCRbeta repertoire, the TCR libraries were built with molecular barcoding that relied on unique molecular identifiers. TCRdb handled the public reads itself, with Q25 trimming in fastp and clone calling in MiXCR, and kept productive beta chains. Each record represents a unique CDR3 protein, reported with the most common genes and DNA among its rows. The sample table records 750,000 to 950,000 distinct CDR3 sequences; about 15% of these occur just once. The ten largest clonotypes hold roughly 5% of the sample.

The sample was PBMCs, mostly from graft donor cells, taken 360 days after TCRalphabeta/CD19-depleted stem cell transplant. These receptors came from a male patient under 18 who had a stem cell transplant for acute lymphoblastic leukemia, so the T cells may come from the graft donor.

This clonotype was seen only a few times. This chain connects TRBV2 to TRBJ1-1; possibly TRBD1 for D (5 bases). The CDR3 is made up of 13 amino acids. V shed 0 bases and J shed 5 bases, with 7 bases lying between them. Germline CDR1 is SNHLY and CDR2 is FYNNEI. CDR3 DNA sequence: TGTGCCAGCAGTGAAGCGGAGGGGACTGAAGCTTTCTTT. This encodes CASSEAEGTEAFF.

This clonotype was counted many times. The chain couples TRBV12-3 or TRBV12-4 to TRBJ2-1; no reliable D call. The CDR3 runs to 13 residues. The V and J ends lost 6 bases and 4 bases respectively, with 10 bases between them. As DNA, the CDR3 is TGTGCCAGCAGGCCGGCGGTTTACAATGAGCAGTTCTTC. Its translation is CASRPAVYNEQFF.

This rearrangement joins TRBV13 to TRBJ1-1; D is unresolved. This CDR3 spans 14 amino acids. Trimming cost V 4 bases and J 0 bases, with 9 bases left between them. Per germline, CDR1 PRHDT and CDR2 FYEKMQ (reference sequence). CDR3 sequence: CASSWRGLNTEAFF. The CDR3 DNA is TGTGCCAGCAGCTGGAGAGGTCTGAACACTGAAGCTTTCTTT.

Ten or more counts support this clonotype. The gene calls are TRBV12-3 or TRBV12-4 and TRBJ1-6, with D perhaps matching TRBD1 (6 bases). V was clipped by 5 bases and J by 6 bases, with 17 bases between them. This CDR3 is 16 amino acids long. CDR3 nucleotides: TGTGCCAGCAGTCCCAGGGGAGGGACGATTAATTCACCCCTCCACTTT. Amino acids: CASSPRGGTINSPLHF.

This clonotype was observed at least ten times. The genes are TRBV7-2 and TRBJ2-4; 7 nucleotides line up with TRBD1. Per germline, CDR1 SGHTA and CDR2 FQGNSA. With V trimmed by 4 bases and J by 16 bases, 7 bases remained unmatched. The CDR3 is made up of 11 amino acids. The CDR3 protein is CASSYDRVPYF. The CDR3 DNA reads TGTGCCAGCAGCTACGACAGGGTCCCATACTTC. The complete variable domain, with remaining parts taken from reference TRBV7-2 and TRBJ2-4, reads GAGVSQSPSNKVTEKGKDVELRCDPISGHTALYWYRQSLGQGLEFLIYFQGNSAPDKSGLPSDRFSAERTGGSVSTLTIQRTQQEDSAVYLCASSYDRVPYFGAGTRLSVL.

This clonotype was seen a handful of times. This chain uses TRBV15 with TRBJ2-3; TRBD2 agrees at 9 bases. Germline V gene data show CDR1 as LNHNV and CDR2 as YYDKDF (reference sequence). V shed 1 base and J 0 bases; nucleotides not matched to a gene: 5. This CDR3 spans 17 amino acids. CDR3 DNA sequence: TGTGCCACCAGCAGAGGGCCCCTAGCGGGAAGCACAGATACGCAGTATTTT. Protein product: CATSRGPLAGSTDTQYF.

This clonotype was observed a few times. The chain is built from TRBV20-1 and TRBJ2-1, with 10 nucleotides matching TRBD2. J was trimmed by 1 base and V by 3 bases; bases with no gene match: 3. Per germline, CDR1 DFQATT and CDR2 SNEGSKA (reference sequence). The CDR3 is made up of 15 amino acids. CDR3 region: CSASPGLASYNEQFF. The CDR3 coding sequence is TGCAGTGCTAGTCCGGGACTAGCGTCCTACAATGAGCAGTTCTTC.

The chain uses TRBV5-1 and TRBJ2-7; 8 positions match TRBD1. The ends lost 5 bases at V and 3 bases at J; junction bases unmatched: 7. The germline V gene encodes CDR1 SGHRS and CDR2 YFSETQ. The CDR3 covers 14 residues. CDR3 loop: CASRETGAYYEQYF. The DNA of the CDR3 is TGCGCCAGCAGAGAGACAGGGGCCTACTACGAGCAGTACTTC.

The CDR3 here is CASSLVGQGVYEQYF. Here the CDR3 DNA reads TGTGCCAGCAGTTTAGTTGGACAGGGAGTCTACGAGCAGTACTTC. The chain combines TRBV12-3 or TRBV12-4 with TRBJ2-7; the match to TRBD1 covers 8 bases. The CDR3 length is 15 residues. J lost 3 bases, V lost 1 base, and 5 bases had no gene match.

The rearrangement uses TRBV7-3 and TRBJ2-1, with D perhaps matching TRBD2 (5 bases). The V end lost 4 bases, the J end lost 5 bases, and 18 bases lay between the germline ends. Germline assignment: CDR1 SGHTA and CDR2 FQGTGA. The CDR3 is made up of 16 amino acids. CDR3 loop: CASSSTAGSRNNEQFF. The CDR3 bases are TGTGCCAGCAGCTCTACCGCGGGTAGCAGGAACAATGAGCAGTTCTTC. Looking up the rest from reference TRBV7-3 and TRBJ2-1 gives the full variable domain: GAGVSQTPSNKVTEKGKYVELRCDPISGHTALYWYRQSLGQGPEFLIYFQGTGAADDSGLPNDRFFAVRPEGSVSTLKIQRTERGDSAVYLCASSSTAGSRNNEQFFGPGTRLTVL.

The chain couples TRBV12-3 or TRBV12-4 to TRBJ1-1, with TRBD1 identical over 8 bases. Trimming cost V 6 bases and J 4 bases; bases outside gene matches: 1. The CDR3 length is 12 residues. The CDR3 DNA is TGTGCCAGCAGCAGGGGGCCCACTGAAGCTTTCTTT. It encodes CASSRGPTEAFF.

This clonotype turned up a few times. This sequence joins TRBV6-5 and TRBJ2-7; TRBD1 matches at 7 bases. V shed 4 bases and J 4 bases; nucleotides not matched to a gene: 10. The CDR3 totals 15 residues. Germline V gene data show CDR1 as MNHEY and CDR2 as SVGAGI. The CDR3 DNA is TGTGCCAGCAGTTTCGACCGGGACAGCTCGTACGAGCAGTACTTC. This codes for CASSFDRDSSYEQYF.

This clonotype was seen a few times. This chain links TRBV27 with TRBJ2-7; tentatively, D is TRBD2 (5 bases). V dropped 4 bases and J dropped 2 bases, with 9 bases sitting between them. The germline gives CDR1 MNHEY, CDR2 SMNVEV (reference sequence). The CDR3 extends over 13 amino acids. CDR3 residues: CASSSAGPYEQYF. The DNA for the CDR3 is TGTGCCAGCAGTTCTGCGGGCCCCTACGAGCAGTACTTC.

J is TRBJ2-3 and V is TRBV5-8; TRBD2 agrees at 10 bases. V gave up 4 bases and J gave up 4 bases; unmatched junction bases: 12. The V gene's germline CDR1 is SGHTS and CDR2 YDEGEE. The CDR3 loop spans 17 amino acids. CDR3 nucleotides: TGTGCCAGCAGCGTAGCCGGGACTAGCGTTTCCGCAGATACGCAGTATTTT. Protein sequence: CASSVAGTSVSADTQYF.

This clonotype has only a few counts. This sequence joins TRBV11-1 and TRBJ2-3; TRBD2 matches at 13 bases. This CDR3 region has 17 residues. V gave up 4 bases and J gave up 4 bases; unmatched junction bases: 8. Looked up from germline, CDR1 is SGHAT and CDR2 is FQDESV (reference sequence). The DNA of the CDR3 is TGTGCCAGCAGCTCCTACGGACTAGCGGGAGCGGCAGATACGCAGTATTTT. The encoded protein is CASSSYGLAGAADTQYF.

This clonotype was picked up a small number of times. This sequence joins TRBV5-1 and TRBJ2-5; D might be TRBD1 (6 bases). Germline CDR1 and CDR2: SGHRS and YFSETQ. The CDR3 runs to 15 residues. Trimming shortened V by 5 bases and J by 2 bases, and 16 bases separated the two germline ends. The CDR3 DNA sequence: TGCGCCAGCAGTTCGCCGCAGGGGTATCAAGAGACCCAGTACTTC. Encoded protein: CASSSPQGYQETQYF.

The rearrangement links TRBV9 to TRBJ1-2; D unclear. The CDR3 is made up of 14 amino acids. The V gene's germline CDR1 is SGDLS and CDR2 YYNGEE. V shed 3 bases and J shed 4 bases, with 13 bases lying between them. Here the CDR3 DNA reads TGTGCCAGCAGCGCCTCAACGGGGATCTATGGCTACACCTTC. This translates into CASSASTGIYGYTF.

The chain recombines TRBV7-6 with TRBJ2-1; 7 bases agree with TRBD1. Losses at the gene ends were 5 bases for V and 8 bases for J; bases not matched to a gene: 9. From germline, CDR1 is SGHVS and CDR2 FNYEAQ. The CDR3 covers 14 residues. The CDR3 loop is CASSPRDSRHEQFF. Here the CDR3 DNA reads TGTGCCAGCAGCCCCCGGGACAGCCGGCATGAGCAGTTCTTC.

This clonotype was detected only a few times. An end of the junction differs from the germline gene, which may be a read error. The V call is TRBV2, the J call TRBJ2-7; 7 positions agree with TRBD2. The CDR3 sequence is 13 residues long. The germline V gene has CDR1 SNHLY and CDR2 FYNNEI. CDR3 DNA: TGTGCCAGCAGTGAAGAGCTAGCGGCGCTAAAGGACTTC. Translating it yields CASSEELAALKDF.

V usage is TRBV20-1 and J usage is TRBJ1-1; no firm D call. The CDR3 spans 13 residues. Trimming removed 6 bases at V and 1 base at J, with 12 bases between. CDR1 DFQATT and CDR2 SNEGSKA come from the germline V gene (reference sequence). The CDR3 is CSARRVRNTEAFF. The CDR3 nucleotides read TGCAGTGCCCGAAGGGTTAGGAACACTGAAGCTTTCTTT.

The DNA of the CDR3 is TGTGCCAGCTCACCGGGACAGGTTCTCTCCTACGAGCAGTACTTC. It translates to CASSPGQVLSYEQYF. The rearrangement uses TRBV18 and TRBJ2-7; TRBD1 agrees at 8 bases. Germline V gene lookup returns CDR1 KGHSH and CDR2 LQKENI. The J segment lost 0 bases and the V segment lost 3 bases, leaving 4 bases of the junction unmatched. CDR3 length: 15 residues.

This clonotype was detected a few times. The chain employs TRBV13 and TRBJ2-1; D is ambiguous. The germline gives CDR1 PRHDT, CDR2 FYEKMQ (reference sequence). V dropped 5 bases and J dropped 6 bases, with 14 bases sitting between them. The CDR3 loop spans 14 amino acids. The CDR3 DNA sequence: TGTGCCAGCAGCACCCGGACGGTGGCCAATGAGCAGTTCTTC. This codes for CASSTRTVANEQFF.

In regard to this clonotype: Its ends do not fully match the called genes, so a read error is possible. The chain is built from TRBV20-1 and TRBJ2-7, with 8 nucleotides matching TRBD2. This CDR3 spans 13 amino acids. In germline, CDR1 is DFQATT, CDR2 SNEGSKA (reference sequence). CDR3 residues: CSARDRVKRESHF. The DNA for the CDR3 is TGCAGTGCTAGAGATAGAGTTAAGCGGGAGTCCCACTTC.

This clonotype occurred a few times. The chain employs TRBV25-1 and TRBJ2-5; 8 bases fit TRBD2. After removal of 5 bases from V and 6 bases from J, the junction contained 8 bases not matched to a gene. This CDR3 has 14 amino acids. Germline V CDR1 and CDR2: MGHDK, SYGVNS. CDR3 region: CASSRTAGGKTQYF. In DNA, the CDR3 is TGTGCCAGCAGTAGGACCGCGGGAGGAAAGACCCAGTACTTC.

This clonotype was seen only a few times. CDR3 bases: TGTGCCAGCAGCCCCAGGCGTACCTACGAGCAGTACTTC. Translated, it gives CASSPRRTYEQYF. The rearrangement joins TRBV27 to TRBJ2-7; the D is unclear. Trimming took off 6 bases at V and 2 bases at J, with 11 bases between the two ends. The CDR3 consists of 13 residues. Germline lookup yields CDR1 MNHEY and CDR2 SMNVEV (reference sequence).

This clonotype was counted between two and nine times. The chain combines TRBV20-1 with TRBJ2-7, with D unclear. Trimming removed 1 base at V and 0 bases at J, with 13 bases between. Germline V gene sequence: CDR1 DFQATT, CDR2 SNEGSKA (reference sequence). The CDR3 length is 15 residues. The CDR3 nucleotides are TGCAGTGCTAGAGGGACCAGGATGATCTCCTACGAGCAGTACTTC. Translated, it gives CSARGTRMISYEQYF.

This clonotype came up a few times. The chain couples TRBV24-1 to TRBJ2-1, with D possibly matching TRBD2 (6 bases). Trimming shortened V by 6 bases and J by 10 bases, and 9 bases separated the two germline ends. Germline CDR1 and CDR2: KGHDR and SFDVKD. The CDR3 contains 11 residues. The CDR3 spells CATSWGLEQFF. CDR3 DNA: TGTGCCACCAGTTGGGGACTCGAGCAGTTCTTC.

This clonotype was seen a handful of times. The V gene is TRBV7-9, the J gene TRBJ2-3; 7 bases are shared with TRBD2. Germline V lookup: CDR1 SEHNR, CDR2 FQNEAQ (reference sequence). The CDR3 spans 15 residues. J gave up 2 bases and V 2 bases, and 4 bases lay outside the gene matches. The CDR3: CASSLMGDYTDTQYF. CDR3 coding DNA: TGTGCCAGCAGCTTAATGGGGGACTACACAGATACGCAGTATTTT.